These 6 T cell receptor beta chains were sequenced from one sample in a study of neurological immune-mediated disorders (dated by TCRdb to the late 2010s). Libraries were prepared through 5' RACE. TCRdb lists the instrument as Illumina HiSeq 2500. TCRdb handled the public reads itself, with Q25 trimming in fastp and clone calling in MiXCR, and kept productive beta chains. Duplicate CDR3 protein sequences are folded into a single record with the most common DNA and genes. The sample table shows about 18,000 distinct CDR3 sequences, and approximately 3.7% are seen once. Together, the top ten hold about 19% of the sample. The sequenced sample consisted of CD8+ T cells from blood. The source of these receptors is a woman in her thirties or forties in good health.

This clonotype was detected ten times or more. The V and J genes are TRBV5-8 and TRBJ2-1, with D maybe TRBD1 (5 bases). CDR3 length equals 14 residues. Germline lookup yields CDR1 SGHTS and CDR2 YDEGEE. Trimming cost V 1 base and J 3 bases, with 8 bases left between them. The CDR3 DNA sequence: TGTGCCAGCAGCTTGAGGGGTATCTACAATGAGCAGTTCTTC. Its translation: CASSLRGIYNEQFF.

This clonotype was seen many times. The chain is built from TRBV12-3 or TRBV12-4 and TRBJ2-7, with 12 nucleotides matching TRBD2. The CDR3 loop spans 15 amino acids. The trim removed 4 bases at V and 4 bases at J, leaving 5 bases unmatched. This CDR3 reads CASSSLAGGSYEQYF. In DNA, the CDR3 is TGTGCCAGCAGTTCCCTAGCGGGAGGGTCGTACGAGCAGTACTTC.

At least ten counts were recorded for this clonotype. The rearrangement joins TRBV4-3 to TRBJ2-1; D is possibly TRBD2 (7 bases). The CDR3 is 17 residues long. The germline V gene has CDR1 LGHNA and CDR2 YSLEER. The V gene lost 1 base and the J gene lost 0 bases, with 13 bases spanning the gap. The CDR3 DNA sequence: TGCGCCAGCAGCCAAGGGCAGGGGAGGGTCTCCTACAATGAGCAGTTCTTC. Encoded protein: CASSQGQGRVSYNEQFF.

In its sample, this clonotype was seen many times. CDR3 sequence: CASSLEKAEQYF. CDR3 nucleotides: TGTGCCAGCAGCTTAGAGAAAGCCGAGCAGTACTTC. The chain has TRBV7-2 and TRBJ2-7, with no clear D. Trimming cost V 1 base and J 6 bases, with 7 bases left between them. The CDR3 loop spans 12 amino acids. CDR1 and CDR2 from the germline V gene are SGHTA and FQGNSA.

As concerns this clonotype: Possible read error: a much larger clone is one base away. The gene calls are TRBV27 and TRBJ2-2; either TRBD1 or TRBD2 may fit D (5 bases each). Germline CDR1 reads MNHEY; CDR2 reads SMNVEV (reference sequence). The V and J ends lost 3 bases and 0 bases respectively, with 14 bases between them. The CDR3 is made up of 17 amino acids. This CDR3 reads CASSLSGTTANTGELFF. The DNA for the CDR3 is TGTGCCAGCAGTTTGAGTGGGACGACCGCGAACACCGGGGAGCTGTTTTTT.

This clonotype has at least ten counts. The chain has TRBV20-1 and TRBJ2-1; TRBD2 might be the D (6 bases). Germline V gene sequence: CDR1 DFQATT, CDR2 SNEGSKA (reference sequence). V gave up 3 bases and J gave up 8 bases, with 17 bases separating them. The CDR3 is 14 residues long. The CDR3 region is CSASIGTPGDEQFF. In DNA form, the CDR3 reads TGCAGTGCTAGTATCGGGACCCCGGGGGATGAGCAGTTCTTC.